This T cell receptor (beta chain) stems from a study of Ad26.COV2.S vaccination and SARS-CoV-2 variants. On the study more broadly: Donor got 5x10^10 or 1x10^11 viral particles of Ad26.COV2.S.

Sequencing was performed with immunoSEQ multiplex PCR; in TCRdb, only in-frame clones are kept and a portion is missing. The sample shows hundreds of thousands of clones, around 86% of them seen only once. Sample treatment: some 19 received Ad26.COV2.S at low or high dose, single or two shots; a few received placebo; per-sample allocation not given. At day 63 after the first vaccine or placebo injection, samples were drawn. Donation came from an adult in Boston who was aged 18-55 years. Ad26.COV2.S expressed prefusion-stabilized spike from the original Wuhan strain. CDR3 length equals 14 residues. CDR1 and CDR2 from the germline V gene are GTSNPN and SVGIG (reference sequence). V was trimmed by 7 bases and J by 0 bases, leaving 13 bases between them.

This sequence was found in a person between 18 and 65 years old who received the Ad26.COV2.S COVID-19 vaccine or a placebo. Sequences were derived from peripheral blood, sampled in a trial of Ad26.COV2.S vaccine versus placebo. V gene TRBV30 combines with J gene TRBJ2-1, with a possible D match to TRBD2 (5 bases). CDR3 protein: CASPGVGSYNEQFF. The CDR3 DNA is TGTGCCTCACCCGGGGTAGGCTCCTACAATGAGCAGTTCTTC.